The 5 T cell receptor beta chains below come from one sample, sequenced in a study of blood T cell repertoires in COVID-19. Method: immunoSEQ multiplex PCR; TCRdb's copy keeps in-frame clones and lacks some. The sample has 330,000 or so clones, approximately 89% seen once. Sequencing input: PBMCs or T cells enriched from blood (not recorded which). Receptors were obtained from a man aged 35 to 55 in a cohort exposed to, infected with or recovered from COVID-19 (not recorded which).

The V gene is TRBV3-1 (or the pseudogene TRBV3-2), the J gene TRBJ2-2; D might be TRBD2 (6 bases). Between the trimmed V and J ends, which lost 4 bases and 4 bases, there was a span of 13 bases. The CDR3 has 15 residues. Germline-derived CDR1 and CDR2 are LGHDT and YNNKEL (reference sequence). CDR3 sequence: CASSRLGVLTGELFF. CDR3 bases: TGTGCCAGCAGCCGACTAGGAGTTCTCACCGGGGAGCTGTTTTTT.

The gene calls are TRBV7-9 and TRBJ1-1; D might be TRBD1 (5 bases). V lost 5 bases and J lost 1, with 8 bases in between. This CDR3 region has 13 residues. From germline, CDR1 is SEHNR and CDR2 FQNEAQ (reference sequence). CDR3 sequence: CASSGQGNTEAFF. CDR3 bases: TGTGCCAGCAGCGGCCAGGGGAACACTGAAGCTTTCTTT.

The CDR3 bases are TGTGCCAGCAGCTCACCGAGCGGGAGAAACACCGGGGAGCTGTTTTTT. As protein: CASSSPSGRNTGELFF. The chain uses TRBV7-3 and TRBJ2-2, with 8 bases that match TRBD2. The length of the CDR3 is 16 residues. The V segment lost 4 bases and the J segment 2 bases; nucleotides outside the gene matches: 6. In germline, CDR1 is SGHTA, CDR2 FQGTGA.

This chain connects TRBV28 to TRBJ2-7, with TRBD1 matching 8 bases. The CDR3 is made up of 16 amino acids. The V and J ends lost 4 bases and 2 bases, in that order; junction bases with no gene match: 10. The germline V gene encodes CDR1 MDHEN and CDR2 SYDVKM. The chain's CDR3 is CASSYPDRARTYEQYF. The CDR3 region has the DNA TGTGCCAGCAGTTACCCGGACAGGGCGCGGACCTACGAGCAGTACTTC.

The V call is TRBV4-1, the J call TRBJ2-5, with TRBD1 identical over 9 bases. V trimming: 1 base; J trimming: 4 bases; junction bases outside the gene matches: 4. The CDR3 contains 15 residues. The germline CDR1 and CDR2 sequences are MGHRA and YSYEKL. The CDR3 DNA reads TGCGCCAGCAGCCAAGGGGGACAGGGTCGAGAGACCCAGTACTTC. Amino acid sequence: CASSQGGQGRETQYF.